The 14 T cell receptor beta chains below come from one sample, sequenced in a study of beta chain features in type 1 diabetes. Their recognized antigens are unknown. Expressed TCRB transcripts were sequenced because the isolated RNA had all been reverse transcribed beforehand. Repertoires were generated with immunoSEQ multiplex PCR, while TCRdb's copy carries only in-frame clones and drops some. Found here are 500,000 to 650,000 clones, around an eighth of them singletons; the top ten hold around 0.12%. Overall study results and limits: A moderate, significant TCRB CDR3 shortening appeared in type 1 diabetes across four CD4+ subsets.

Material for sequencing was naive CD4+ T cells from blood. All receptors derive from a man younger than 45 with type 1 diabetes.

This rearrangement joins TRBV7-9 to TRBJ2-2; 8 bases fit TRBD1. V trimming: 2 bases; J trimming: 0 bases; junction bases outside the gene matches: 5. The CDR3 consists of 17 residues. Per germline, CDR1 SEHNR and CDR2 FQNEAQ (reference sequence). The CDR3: CASSLRATGANTGELFF. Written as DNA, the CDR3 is TGTGCCAGCAGCTTAAGAGCGACAGGGGCGAACACCGGGGAGCTGTTTTTT.

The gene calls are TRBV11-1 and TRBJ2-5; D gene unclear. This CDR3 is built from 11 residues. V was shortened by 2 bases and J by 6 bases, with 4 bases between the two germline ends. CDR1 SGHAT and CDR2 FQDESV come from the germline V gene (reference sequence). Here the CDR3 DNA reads TGTGCCAGCAGCTTAATCCAGACCCAGTACTTC. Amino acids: CASSLIQTQYF.

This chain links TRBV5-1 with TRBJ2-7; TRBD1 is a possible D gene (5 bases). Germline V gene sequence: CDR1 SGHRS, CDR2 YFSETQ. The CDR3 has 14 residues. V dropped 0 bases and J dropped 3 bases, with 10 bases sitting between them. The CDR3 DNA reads TGCGCCAGCAGCTTGGACCCAGGGAACTACGAGCAGTACTTC. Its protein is CASSLDPGNYEQYF. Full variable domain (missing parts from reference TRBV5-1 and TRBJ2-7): KAGVTQTPRYLIKTRGQQVTLSCSPISGHRSVSWYQQTPGQGLQFLFEYFSETQRNKGNFPGRFSGRQFSNSRSEMNVSTLELGDSALYLCASSLDPGNYEQYFGPGTRLTVT.

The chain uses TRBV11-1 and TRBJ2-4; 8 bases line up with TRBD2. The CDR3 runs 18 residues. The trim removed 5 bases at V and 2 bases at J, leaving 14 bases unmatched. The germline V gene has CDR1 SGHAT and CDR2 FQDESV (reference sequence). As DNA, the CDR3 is TGTGCCAGCAGCCCGGATGGGGAGAGCGGGGGTTCCAAAAACATTCAGTACTTC. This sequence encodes CASSPDGESGGSKNIQYF. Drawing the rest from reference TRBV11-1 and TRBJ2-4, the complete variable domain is EAEVAQSPRYKITEKSQAVAFWCDPISGHATLYWYRQILGQGPELLVQFQDESVVDDSQLPKDRFSAERLKGVDSTLKIQPAELGDSAMYLCASSPDGESGGSKNIQYFGAGTRLSVL.

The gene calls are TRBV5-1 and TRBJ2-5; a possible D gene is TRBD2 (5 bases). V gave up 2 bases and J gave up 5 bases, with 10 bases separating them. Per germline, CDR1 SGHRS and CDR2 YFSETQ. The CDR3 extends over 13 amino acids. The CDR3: CASSFTGTETQYF. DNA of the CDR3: TGCGCCAGCAGCTTTACGGGAACGGAGACCCAGTACTTC.

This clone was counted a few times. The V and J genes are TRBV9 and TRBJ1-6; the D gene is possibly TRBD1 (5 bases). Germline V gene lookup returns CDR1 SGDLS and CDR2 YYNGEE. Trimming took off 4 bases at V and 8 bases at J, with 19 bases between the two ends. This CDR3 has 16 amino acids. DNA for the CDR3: TGTGCCAGCAGCCCCTCTTGGGGCCCAGGCGATTCACCCCTCCACTTT. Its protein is CASSPSWGPGDSPLHF.

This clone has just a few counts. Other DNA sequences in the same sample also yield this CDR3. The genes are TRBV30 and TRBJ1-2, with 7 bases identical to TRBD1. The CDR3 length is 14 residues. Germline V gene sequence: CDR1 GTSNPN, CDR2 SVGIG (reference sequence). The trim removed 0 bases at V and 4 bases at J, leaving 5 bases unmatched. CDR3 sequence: CAWSVQGRGYGYTF. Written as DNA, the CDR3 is TGTGCCTGGAGTGTACAGGGGAGAGGCTATGGCTACACCTTC.

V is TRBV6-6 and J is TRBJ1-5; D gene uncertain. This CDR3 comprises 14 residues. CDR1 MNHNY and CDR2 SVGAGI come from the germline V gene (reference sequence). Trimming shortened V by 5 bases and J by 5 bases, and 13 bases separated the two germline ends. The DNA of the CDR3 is TGTGCCAGCAGTCGCGGATCCATCGATCAGCCCCAGCATTTT. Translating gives CASSRGSIDQPQHF.

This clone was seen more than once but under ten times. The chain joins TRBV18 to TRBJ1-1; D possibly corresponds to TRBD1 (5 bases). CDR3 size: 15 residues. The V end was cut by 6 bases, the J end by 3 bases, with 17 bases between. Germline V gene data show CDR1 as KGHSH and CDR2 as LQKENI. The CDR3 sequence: CASSRAPGIDTEAFF. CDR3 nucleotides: TGTGCCAGCTCCCGTGCCCCAGGGATAGACACTGAAGCTTTCTTT.

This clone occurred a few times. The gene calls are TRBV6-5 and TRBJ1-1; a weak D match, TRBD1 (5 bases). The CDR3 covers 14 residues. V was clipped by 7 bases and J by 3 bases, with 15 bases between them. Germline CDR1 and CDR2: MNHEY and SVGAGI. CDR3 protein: CASIQRIGDTEAFF. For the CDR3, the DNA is TGTGCCAGCATCCAACGTATAGGGGACACTGAAGCTTTCTTT.

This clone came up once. CDR3 loop: CASSKQGARTGELFF. CDR3 nucleotide sequence: TGTGCCAGCAGCAAACAGGGGGCGCGCACCGGGGAGCTGTTTTTT. J is TRBJ2-2 and V is TRBV9; 9 bases map to TRBD1. J lost 4 bases, V lost 4 bases, and 5 bases had no gene match. The CDR3 spans 15 residues. From germline, CDR1 is SGDLS and CDR2 YYNGEE.

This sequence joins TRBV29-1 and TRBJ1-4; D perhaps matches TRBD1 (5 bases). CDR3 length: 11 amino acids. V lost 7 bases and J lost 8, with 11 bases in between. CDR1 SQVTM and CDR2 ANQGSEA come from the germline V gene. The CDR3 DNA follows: TGCAGCGGACGTGGGGGGGAAAAACTGTTTTTT. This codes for CSGRGGEKLFF. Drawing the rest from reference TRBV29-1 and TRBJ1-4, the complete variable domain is SAVISQKPSRDICQRGTSLTIQCQVDSQVTMMFWYRQQPGQSLTLIATANQGSEATYESGFVIDKFPISRPNLTFSTLTVSNMSPEDSSIYLCSGRGGEKLFFGSGTQLSVL.

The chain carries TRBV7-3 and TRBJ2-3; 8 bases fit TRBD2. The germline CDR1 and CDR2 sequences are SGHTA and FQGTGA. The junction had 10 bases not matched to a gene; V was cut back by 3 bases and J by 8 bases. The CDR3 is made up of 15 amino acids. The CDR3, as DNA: TGTGCCAGCAGCTTTACTAGCGGAGGGCAGGGTACGCAGTATTTT. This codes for CASSFTSGGQGTQYF.

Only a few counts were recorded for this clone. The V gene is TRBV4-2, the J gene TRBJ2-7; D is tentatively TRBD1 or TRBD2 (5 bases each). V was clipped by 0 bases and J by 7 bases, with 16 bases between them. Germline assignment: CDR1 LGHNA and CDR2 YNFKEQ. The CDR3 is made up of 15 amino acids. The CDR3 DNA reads TGTGCCAGCAGCCAAGAAGTGGTCGGGGCTCGGGAGCAGTACTTC. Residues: CASSQEVVGAREQYF.